This T cell receptor beta chain was sequenced for a study of shared clonotypes between healthy human individuals. Study-wide background: There were three CD4 naive, three CD4 memory, two CD8 naive and one CD8 memory plates per donor.

Profiling relied on immunoSEQ multiplex PCR, and the TCRdb table lists in-frame clones only, not all of them. The data show more than 2 million clones, 95% seen once. Whole-study findings and limits: Non-shared clonotypes had lower generation probabilities than those shared by all four donors. Several donors held about 4.6% of naive CD4 clonotypes in common.

A note on this clone: Its antigen is not known.

CDR3 length equals 16 residues. In germline, CDR1 is MNHNY, CDR2 SVGAGI (reference sequence). Between the trimmed V and J ends, which lost 5 bases and 0 bases, there was a span of 16 bases. The TCR comes from a man aged 18 to 35 in good health. The sample taken for sequencing was naive CD4+ T cells sorted from blood. Subset indicated: CD45RA+ positively selected. The chain employs TRBV6-6 and TRBJ1-1, with D unclear. The CDR3 here is CASSPLARLMNTEAFF. CDR3 nucleotides: TGTGCCAGCAGTCCCTTAGCCCGGCTCATGAACACTGAAGCTTTCTTT.